Listed here are 7 T cell receptor beta chains from one sample, sequenced in a study of T cell repertoires in cytomegalovirus infection. Using its own MiXCR run on the reads, TCRdb lists one record per CDR3 protein. The sample shows 450,000 to 650,000 distinct CDR3 sequences, approximately 25% of them seen only once. The sequenced sample consisted of PBMCs. These receptors all stem from a human donor in good health (CMV status not recorded). Some clones in this sample may be carry-over from other donors' samples.

V and J are TRBV5-6 and TRBJ1-3; 10 nucleotides line up with TRBD1. CDR3 size: 16 residues. V trimming: 3 bases; J trimming: 4 bases; junction bases outside the gene matches: 7. Germline-derived CDR1 and CDR2 are SGHDT and YYEEEE. CDR3 residues: CASSSTGQGTGNTIYF. The CDR3 DNA is TGTGCCAGCAGCTCGACGGGACAGGGGACCGGAAACACCATATATTTT.

This clonotype was picked up many times. The rearrangement uses TRBV15 and TRBJ2-3; 10 positions match TRBD2. With 1 base clipped from V and 4 bases from J, the junction kept 5 bases outside the gene matches. Germline loops: CDR1 LNHNV, CDR2 YYDKDF (reference sequence). This CDR3 region has 16 residues. DNA for the CDR3: TGTGCCACCAGCAGAGCCAGCGGGAGGGGCTCAGATACGCAGTATTTT. This codes for CATSRASGRGSDTQYF.

The V gene is TRBV7-9, the J gene TRBJ2-7; D is possibly TRBD1 or TRBD2 (5 bases each). Germline loops: CDR1 SEHNR, CDR2 FQNEAQ (reference sequence). V was cut by 5 bases and J by 2 bases, with 16 bases left in between. CDR3 length equals 15 residues. CDR3 bases: TGTGCCAGCAGCACGACCCCCCGGGGCCCCTACGAGCAGTACTTC. Its protein is CASSTTPRGPYEQYF.

This rearrangement joins TRBV20-1 to TRBJ1-4; 8 bases are shared with TRBD1. CDR1 and CDR2 from the germline V gene are DFQATT and SNEGSKA (reference sequence). The CDR3 is made up of 14 amino acids. The V segment lost 0 bases and the J segment 8 bases; nucleotides outside the gene matches: 5. The CDR3 DNA sequence: TGCAGTGCTAGAGATCAGGGGGCGCCAGAAAAACTGTTTTTT. Translation: CSARDQGAPEKLFF.

The chain has TRBV5-1 and TRBJ2-5; D remains unclear. Germline V gene lookup returns CDR1 SGHRS and CDR2 YFSETQ. The CDR3 sequence is 14 residues long. With 4 bases removed from V and 2 bases from J, the gap between germline ends came to 12 bases. The CDR3 DNA sequence: TGCGCCAGCAGCAAACTGGGCAGACAAGAGACCCAGTACTTC. Protein sequence: CASSKLGRQETQYF.

This sequence joins TRBV24-1 and TRBJ1-2; a possible D gene is TRBD1 (5 bases). CDR3 length: 14 amino acids. Germline loops: CDR1 KGHDR, CDR2 SFDVKD. Trimming cost V 10 bases and J 2 bases, with 16 bases left between them. In DNA, the CDR3 is TGTGCCACGGGGCCATCGGGGATGAACTATGGCTACACCTTC. It codes for CATGPSGMNYGYTF.

The chain couples TRBV20-1 to TRBJ2-5; the D gene is possibly TRBD1 (5 bases). CDR3 length equals 15 residues. Looked up from germline, CDR1 is DFQATT and CDR2 is SNEGSKA (reference sequence). The V end lost 0 bases, the J end lost 2 bases, and 13 bases lay between the germline ends. The CDR3 protein is CSARDPRGPQETQYF. CDR3 nucleotides: TGCAGTGCTAGAGACCCAAGGGGTCCGCAAGAGACCCAGTACTTC.